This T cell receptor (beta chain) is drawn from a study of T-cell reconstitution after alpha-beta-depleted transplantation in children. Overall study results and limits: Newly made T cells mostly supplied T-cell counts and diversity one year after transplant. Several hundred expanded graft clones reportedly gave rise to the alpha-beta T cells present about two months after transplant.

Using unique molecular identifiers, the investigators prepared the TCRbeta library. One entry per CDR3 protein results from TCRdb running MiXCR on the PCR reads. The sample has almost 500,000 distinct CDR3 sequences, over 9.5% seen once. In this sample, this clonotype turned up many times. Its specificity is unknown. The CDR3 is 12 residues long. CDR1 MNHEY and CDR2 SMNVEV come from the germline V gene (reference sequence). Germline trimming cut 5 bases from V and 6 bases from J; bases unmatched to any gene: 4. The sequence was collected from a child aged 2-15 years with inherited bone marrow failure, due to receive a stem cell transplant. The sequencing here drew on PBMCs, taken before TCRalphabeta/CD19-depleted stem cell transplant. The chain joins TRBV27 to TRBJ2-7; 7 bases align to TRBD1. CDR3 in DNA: TGTGCCAGCAGTCCCCGACAGGGCGAGCAGTACTTC. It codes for CASSPRQGEQYF.